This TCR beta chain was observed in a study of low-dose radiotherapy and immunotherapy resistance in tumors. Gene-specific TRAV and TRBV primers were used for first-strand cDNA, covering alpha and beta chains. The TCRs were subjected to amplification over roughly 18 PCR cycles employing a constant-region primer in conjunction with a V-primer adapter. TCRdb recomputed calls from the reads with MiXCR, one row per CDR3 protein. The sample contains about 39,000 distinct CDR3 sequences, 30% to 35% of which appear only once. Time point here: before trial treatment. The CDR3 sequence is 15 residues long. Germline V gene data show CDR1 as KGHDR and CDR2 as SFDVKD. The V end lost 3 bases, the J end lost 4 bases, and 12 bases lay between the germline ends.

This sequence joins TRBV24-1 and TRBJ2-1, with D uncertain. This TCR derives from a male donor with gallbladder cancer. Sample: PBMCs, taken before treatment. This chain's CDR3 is CATSDRQVAYNEQFF. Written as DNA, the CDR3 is TGTGCCACCAGTGATAGGCAGGTGGCTTACAATGAGCAGTTCTTC.